The entry below gives a single T cell receptor (beta chain) sequence along with its context. The antigen remains undetermined. This sample is drawn from a study of cytomegalovirus exposure and HLA in healthy donors. V trimming: 0 bases; J trimming: 7 bases; junction bases outside the gene matches: 3. The CDR3 has 14 residues. Per germline, CDR1 SGHRS and CDR2 YFSETQ. Primers for the PCR totalled 60 Vbeta and 13 Jbeta. In the original analysis: Later, an analysis found some 80 million unique TCR beta chains, and some 10 million of these were shared. Only in-frame clones appear in the TCRdb table, and some are missing; sequencing was by immunoSEQ multiplex PCR. The D gene and trimming were derived from the DNA, and the V and J assignments and clone size from that table. The repertoire holds 100,000 to 140,000 clones, with 74% as singletons. Broader study findings: Roughly uniform sequencing depth across donors was assumed, possibly incorrectly. In a later analysis, an Asian-associated ancestry cluster reportedly showed fewer N-insertions than the approximately 610-donor mean.

Though nominally healthy at sampling, donors likely had unrecorded immune exposures. Sequenced input: PBMCs. The chain couples TRBV5-1 to TRBJ1-4; TRBD1 aligns across 7 bases. The origin of this receptor is a middle-aged woman in good health and CMV-seropositive. The CDR3 loop is CASSLGDSGEKLFF. DNA of the CDR3: TGCGCCAGCAGCTTGGGGGACAGTGGTGAAAAACTGTTTTTT.